This T cell receptor (beta chain) is drawn from a study of shared clonotypes between healthy human individuals (dated by TCRdb to between 2020 and 2021). At the level of the whole study: The cohort comprised a couple of women and a few men aged 18 to 49 years. For each donor, CD4 naive and CD4 memory were each given three plates, CD8 naive was given two plates, and CD8 memory was given one plate. Blood TCR repertoires of five healthy adults were deeply sequenced to estimate repertoire size and the extent of clonotype sharing between individuals. Different laboratories and diverse techniques were used to prepare libraries and sequence TCR repertoires, to increase sequencing depth and limit assay-specific biases. Each donor's leukapheresis produced roughly between about 0.9 and 9.5 billion PBMCs.

The donors were healthy, HIV-negative adults who had no recently reported acute infections or vaccinations. Every donor was a Caucasian adult residing in Nashville, Tennessee, USA. CD4+ T cells were enriched through magnetic negative selection, after which naive cells were positively selected on CD45RA and the remaining negative fraction served as the memory subset. Blood was obtained by leukapheresis, after which PBMCs were separated by Ficoll-Histopaque density gradient centrifugation and cryopreserved in liquid nitrogen vapor phase. Purity and quantity of every magnetically sorted T cell population were checked by analytical flow cytometry. Genomic DNA was isolated from each sorted fraction and quantified by UV absorbance on a Nanodrop 2000c. Using the deep immunoSEQ assay, TCR CDR3 regions were amplified from genomic DNA by multiplex PCR. Extracted genomic DNA from each cell subset was distributed evenly across all wells of several immunoSEQ 96-well plates, and each plate was treated as a replicate. For sorted subsets, around 200 ng genomic DNA, equal to 30,000 or so T cell genomes, was loaded into each replicate PCR. Purified libraries were quantified with a Qubit 3.0 fluorometer, sized on a Bioanalyzer 2100, and re-quantified with the KAPA Library Quantification kit. Each immunoSEQ 96-well plate was sequenced on its own single-read 150-cycle Illumina NextSeq 550 flow cell. In the original analysis: Because the immunoSEQ output held only junctional sequences and lacked quality scores, the filtering could not match the filtering applied to full-length reads. Sequences were annotated with PyIR, a Python wrapper for IgBLAST v1.9, and V/J genes and CDR3 were assigned using IMGT germline references. Any read was removed if the V/J assignment was weak (E-value above 1e-6), the CDR3 was missing, or the read contained stop codons, out-of-frame junctions, or ambiguous translated residues. V3J clonotypes were defined as sequences sharing the same inferred V gene, J gene, and CDR3 amino acid sequence. Percentage overlap between repertoires was calculated by dividing the number of shared unique clonotypes by the size of the smaller repertoire. Richness of each repertoire was evaluated using RTK rarefaction, the Chao1 estimator, and Recon v2.1 estimates of unobserved clonotypes. Generation probabilities were computed with OLGA for all TCRbeta clonotypes obtained by the gDNA method from a few donors. TCRdb took over this immuneACCESS table, retaining in-frame rearrangements with V and J assigned. Such tables are incomplete; in checked studies, under half of the missing clones stem from an unresolved V gene, and the remainder is unexplained. V, J and clone size are those of that table, while D and trimming were read from the DNA. The sample table shows 1,500,000 or so clones, and 96% are seen once. Approximately 1.2% of the sample is in the top ten clones.

Comments on this clone: Which antigen it targets is not known. No base quality information exists; no much larger clone differs at one position.

There are 15 amino acids in the CDR3, from cysteine to phenylalanine inclusive. This entry keeps only the CDR3 DNA: 45 bases, framed from base 1. V is pared back by 3 bases and J by 5 bases, with 14 bases lying between the germline termini. The germline V gene gives CDR1 as ENHRY and CDR2 as SYGVKD. Overall study results and their limits: When a handful of donors were compared, the shared fraction of clonotypes was approximately 5% for naive CD4, roughly 3.3% for naive CD8, 2.3% for memory CD4, and 0.35% to 0.4% for memory CD8. Because the study included a small number of donors, the genetic and exposure-history diversity represented was limited. Even with the large sequencing depth, rarefaction of the sorted-subset datasets indicated that sequencing was incomplete. Larger estimated clonotype richness was generally found for naive subsets than for memory subsets. Higher generation probabilities were observed for clonotypes shared by all four sorted-subset donors than for non-shared clonotypes. Only blood was sampled, and tissue TCR repertoires likely differ from those in blood. Based on pairwise subsampling, the degree of clonotype sharing among donors was expected to be affected by sequencing depth.

The clonotype was recovered from a man aged 25-40 years in good health. Sequencing was carried out using naive CD4+ T cells sorted from blood. The cell subset or site label corresponds to: CD45RA+ positively selected. This receptor chain uses TRBV10-3 and TRBJ2-1; matching of 5 bases hints at TRBD1 as the D gene. The encoded CDR3 is CAISDRDRANNEQFF. DNA sequence: TGTGCCATCAGTGATCGTGACAGAGCGAACAATGAGCAGTTCTTC.